Listed here are 29 T cell receptor beta chains from one sample, sequenced in a study of OX40 agonist ivuxolimab in advanced cancers. This table comes from immunoSEQ multiplex PCR, and its TCRdb copy is limited to in-frame clones, with some not included. The data contain around 51,000 clones, approximately 91% of them singletons. This specimen was CD4+ or CD8+ T cells sorted from blood, taken in a trial of the OX40 agonist ivuxolimab. These receptors were taken from an adult with an advanced solid tumor such as melanoma, head and neck, liver or kidney cancer.

The chain uses TRBV5-1 and TRBJ1-2; 7 bases are a match to TRBD1. Germline lookup yields CDR1 SGHRS and CDR2 YFSETQ. The trim removed 0 bases at V and 7 bases at J, leaving 3 bases unmatched. The CDR3 totals 13 residues. The CDR3 nucleotides are TGCGCCAGCAGCTTGGGGGCAGGGGGTGGCTACACCTTC. Protein sequence: CASSLGAGGGYTF.

This clone was observed a single time. This chain uses TRBV5-1 with TRBJ2-7, with 11 bases lining up with TRBD1. There are 14 residues in the CDR3. The ends lost 3 bases at V and 4 bases at J; junction bases unmatched: 3. Germline CDR1 and CDR2: SGHRS and YFSETQ. CDR3 bases: TGCGCCAGCAGCTCCGGGACAGGGGGTTACGAGCAGTACTTC. Its protein is CASSSGTGGYEQYF.

The genes are TRBV10-2 and TRBJ2-2; D remains unclear. The CDR3 contains 11 residues. V shed 0 bases and J shed 9 bases, with 2 bases lying between them. Germline loops: CDR1 WSHSY, CDR2 SAAADI. Here the CDR3 DNA reads TGCGCCAGCAGTGAGTCGCGGGAGCTGTTTTTT. It yields the protein CASSESRELFF.

In this sample, this clone turned up a few times. This chain uses TRBV21-1 with TRBJ2-7; TRBD2 was called by the table and not checked on the DNA. TRBV21-1 corresponds to a pseudogene. This CDR3 contains 11 residues. The CDR3 DNA is TGTGCCAGCAGCAAAAATTCGGAGCAGTACTTC. This sequence encodes CASSKNSEQYF.

The genes are TRBV19 and TRBJ2-3; D unresolved. The CDR3 has 12 amino acids. V was shortened by 6 bases and J by 4 bases, with 8 bases between the two germline ends. Looked up from germline, CDR1 is LNHDA and CDR2 is SQIVND (reference sequence). CDR3 region: CASSPLADTQYF. The CDR3 DNA reads TGTGCCAGTAGCCCCCTCGCAGATACGCAGTATTTT. The entire variable domain, with the rest obtained from reference TRBV19 and TRBJ2-3, is as follows: DGGITQSPKYLFRKEGQNVTLSCEQNLNHDAMYWYRQDPGQGLRLIYYSQIVNDFQKGDIAEGYSVSREKKESFPLTVTSAQKNPTAFYLCASSPLADTQYFGPGTRLTVL.

This clone has only one observation. The rearrangement joins TRBV18 to TRBJ2-5; D may be TRBD1 or TRBD2 (6 bases each). There are 16 residues in the CDR3. Trimming took off 1 base at V and 3 bases at J, with 15 bases between the two ends. Germline CDR1 KGHSH, CDR2 LQKENI. In DNA form, the CDR3 reads TGTGCCAGCTCACCACGGAAGGGGGGCGGAGAAGAGACCCAGTACTTC. Amino acids: CASSPRKGGGEETQYF.

CDR3 sequence: CASSLQGRGYTF. Written as DNA, the CDR3 is TGTGCCAGCAGTTTGCAGGGTAGGGGCTACACCTTC. This chain links TRBV28 with TRBJ1-2; D is perhaps TRBD1 (5 bases). This CDR3 contains 12 residues. The germline gives CDR1 MDHEN, CDR2 SYDVKM. Trimming removed 3 bases from V and 8 bases from J, with 10 bases in between.

The chain has TRBV15 and TRBJ2-3, with 8 bases fitting TRBD1. The CDR3 length is 15 residues. V gave up 3 bases and J gave up 4 bases; unmatched junction bases: 6. The germline V gene encodes CDR1 LNHNV and CDR2 YYDKDF (reference sequence). DNA for the CDR3: TGTGCCACCAGCAGCGCGGACAGGGTGTCAGATACGCAGTATTTT. It encodes CATSSADRVSDTQYF.

The chain joins TRBV29-1 to TRBJ1-4; a possible D gene is TRBD1 (5 bases). The germline gives CDR1 SQVTM, CDR2 ANQGSEA. V lost 6 bases and J lost 3, with 11 bases in between. The CDR3 extends over 13 amino acids. DNA for the CDR3: TGCAGCGTGACAGCGACCGCTAATGAAAAACTGTTTTTT. Its protein product is CSVTATANEKLFF.

The V gene is TRBV28, the J gene TRBJ2-5; maybe TRBD2 (5 bases). V lost 6 bases, J lost 5 bases, and 19 bases lay in between. Germline values: CDR1 MDHEN, CDR2 SYDVKM. The CDR3 covers 15 residues. The CDR3: CASSAVRGLGETQYF. The CDR3 DNA reads TGTGCCAGCAGCGCCGTTCGAGGGCTCGGGGAGACCCAGTACTTC.

The rearrangement joins TRBV18 to TRBJ2-7; D tentatively reads TRBD1 or TRBD2 (5 bases each). CDR1 and CDR2 (germline): KGHSH, LQKENI. V lost 0 bases and J lost 2, with 11 bases in between. There are 15 residues in the CDR3. The CDR3 bases are TGTGCCAGCTCACCACCGGCCTTGGGGGCCTACGAGCAGTACTTC. Protein: CASSPPALGAYEQYF. Using reference TRBV18 and TRBJ2-7 for the parts outside the CDR3, the full variable domain is NAGVMQNPRHLVRRRGQEARLRCSPMKGHSHVYWYRQLPEEGLKFMVYLQKENIIDESGMPKERFSAEFPKEGPSILRIQQVVRGDSAAYFCASSPPALGAYEQYFGPGTRLTVT.

This clone was recorded only once. This chain connects TRBV6-5 to TRBJ1-2; TRBD1 is a possible D gene (6 bases). This CDR3 has 11 residues. Germline CDR1 reads MNHEY; CDR2 reads SVGAGI. The V end lost 5 bases, the J end lost 6 bases, and 7 bases lay between the germline ends. In nucleotides, the CDR3 is TGTGCCAGCAGTCCAGGGGATGGCTACACCTTC. Amino acids: CASSPGDGYTF.

The chain recombines TRBV19 with TRBJ1-5; 9 nucleotides agree with TRBD1. Trimming removed 1 base from V and 5 bases from J; junction bases left unmatched: 3. The CDR3 covers 15 residues. From germline, CDR1 is LNHDA and CDR2 SQIVND (reference sequence). CDR3 sequence reads: CASSIVQGADQPQHF. The CDR3 DNA follows: TGTGCCAGTAGTATAGTACAGGGGGCCGATCAGCCCCAGCATTTT.

This clone has a single count. The chain links TRBV29-1 to TRBJ1-3; 8 bases align to TRBD1. The J segment lost 3 bases and the V segment lost 4 bases, leaving 2 bases of the junction unmatched. The CDR3 runs 13 residues. Germline-derived CDR1 and CDR2 are SQVTM and ANQGSEA. The CDR3 DNA is TGCAGCGTTGGAACAGGGGGTGGAAACACCATATATTTT. It yields the protein CSVGTGGGNTIYF.

As regards this clone: This specimen includes other DNA sequences encoding the same CDR3. The chain joins TRBV11-2 to TRBJ1-2; D gene ambiguous. The germline CDR1 and CDR2 sequences are SGHAT and FQNNGV. Deletions cut 1 base from V and 5 bases from J, with 8 bases between. The CDR3 runs 13 residues. Written as DNA, the CDR3 is TGTGCCAGCAGCTTAGGCCAGACATATGGCTACACCTTC. Translating gives CASSLGQTYGYTF.

V and J are TRBV18 and TRBJ1-2; 7 nucleotides match TRBD1. After removal of 3 bases from V and 5 bases from J, the junction contained 3 bases not matched to a gene. Germline-derived CDR1 and CDR2 are KGHSH and LQKENI. CDR3 length: 13 residues. The CDR3 nucleotides are TGTGCCAGCTCACCGGACAGGCAGTATGGCTACACCTTC. Translated, it gives CASSPDRQYGYTF.

CDR3 in DNA: TGCGCCAGCAGCCAAGACTCGGGGGTGGGTAATGAAAAACTGTTTTTT. It translates to CASSQDSGVGNEKLFF. The chain joins TRBV4-1 to TRBJ1-4, with TRBD1 as a possible D gene (5 bases). CDR1 MGHRA and CDR2 YSYEKL come from the germline V gene. The ends were cut back, 0 bases at V and 4 bases at J, with 12 bases in the middle. This CDR3 has 16 residues.

This clone appeared a few times. The V gene is TRBV13, the J gene TRBJ2-5; 12 positions match TRBD2. The CDR3 covers 17 residues. From germline, CDR1 is PRHDT and CDR2 FYEKMQ (reference sequence). The V gene end was trimmed by 4 bases and the J gene end by 4 bases; junction bases not matched to a gene: 10. The CDR3 region has the DNA TGTGCCAGCAGCTCGCGGACTAGCGGGATCGGGGGAGAGACCCAGTACTTC. As protein: CASSSRTSGIGGETQYF. The full variable domain, its missing parts supplied by reference TRBV13 and TRBJ2-5, is AAGVIQSPRHLIKEKRETATLKCYPIPRHDTVYWYQQGPGQDPQFLISFYEKMQSDKGSIPDRFSAQQFSDYHSELNMSSLELGDSALYFCASSSRTSGIGGETQYFGPGTRLLVL.

The CDR3: CATSSRTIQGANSPLHF. Written as DNA, the CDR3 is TGTGCCACCAGCAGTAGAACCATACAGGGAGCTAATTCACCCCTCCACTTT. The chain combines TRBV15 with TRBJ1-6, with D possibly being TRBD1 (6 bases). CDR3 size: 17 residues. The V gene's germline CDR1 is LNHNV and CDR2 YYDKDF (reference sequence). V dropped 3 bases and J dropped 6 bases, with 18 bases sitting between them.

In this sample, this clone turned up once. This chain links TRBV5-4 with TRBJ2-1, with TRBD1 identical over 9 bases. The length of the CDR3 is 17 residues. Trimming cost V 4 bases and J 5 bases; bases outside gene matches: 13. Germline loops: CDR1 SGHNT, CDR2 YYREEE (reference sequence). The CDR3 DNA reads TGTGCCAGCAGCCGAGGGTCCGGGACAGGGTCGGACAATGAGCAGTTCTTC. It is translated as CASSRGSGTGSDNEQFF. Combining the CDR3 with reference TRBV5-4 and TRBJ2-1 gives the whole variable domain ETGVTQSPTHLIKTRGQQVTLRCSSQSGHNTVSWYQQALGQGPQFIFQYYREEENGRGNFPPRFSGLQFPNYSSELNVNALELDDSALYLCASSRGSGTGSDNEQFFGPGTRLTVL.

CDR3 bases: TGTGCCAGTAGTTCTCGTCAAGGGGGCTCGGGGTCACCCCTCCACTTT. Its protein product is CASSSRQGGSGSPLHF. The genes are TRBV19 and TRBJ1-6; 7 nucleotides match TRBD1. Germline V gives CDR1 LNHDA, CDR2 SQIVND (reference sequence). Losses at the gene ends were 5 bases for V and 10 bases for J; bases not matched to a gene: 14. There are 16 residues in the CDR3.

This chain uses TRBV28 with TRBJ2-7, with unresolved D. The V end lost 4 bases, the J end lost 3 bases, and 22 bases lay between the germline ends. In germline, CDR1 is MDHEN, CDR2 SYDVKM. The CDR3 covers 17 residues. The CDR3 reads CASSSVLGRVPLYEQYF. CDR3 DNA: TGTGCCAGCAGTTCCGTATTAGGACGGGTACCACTCTACGAGCAGTACTTC.

This clone was observed a handful of times. This chain connects TRBV15 to TRBJ2-3; TRBD2 matches at 7 bases. This CDR3 is built from 14 residues. CDR1 is LNHNV and CDR2 is YYDKDF in the germline V gene (reference sequence). Losses at the gene ends were 9 bases for V and 3 bases for J; bases not matched to a gene: 9. DNA of the CDR3: TGTGCCACACGGGGGGTATTATGGACAGATACGCAGTATTTT. This gives the protein CATRGVLWTDTQYF. Supplemented by reference TRBV15 and TRBJ2-3, the full variable domain reads DAMVIQNPRYQVTQFGKPVTLSCSQTLNHNVMYWYQQKSSQAPKLLFHYYDKDFNNEADTPDNFQSRRPNTSFCFLDIRSPGLGDTAMYLCATRGVLWTDTQYFGPGTRLTVL.

This clone was recorded only once. V is TRBV11-1 and J is TRBJ2-2; no clear D gene. Trimming removed 1 base from V and 4 bases from J, with 7 bases in between. Germline lookup yields CDR1 SGHAT and CDR2 FQDESV (reference sequence). CDR3 length equals 14 residues. CDR3 bases: TGTGCCAGCAGCTTAGTTCAGAGCACCGGGGAGCTGTTTTTT. This gives the protein CASSLVQSTGELFF.

The J gene is TRBJ2-1, the V gene TRBV10-3, with TRBD2 matching over 7 bases. The CDR3 has 14 residues. The V and J ends lost 10 bases and 5 bases, in that order; junction bases with no gene match: 11. Germline-derived CDR1 and CDR2 are ENHRY and SYGVKD. The CDR3 DNA is TGTGCCAACGGGCGGGGAGCGGGGAACAATGAGCAGTTCTTC. This translates into CANGRGAGNNEQFF.

The V call is TRBV6-1, the J call TRBJ1-6; no clear D gene. Germline CDR1 and CDR2: MNHNS and SASEGT. The CDR3 sequence is 13 residues long. Trimming shortened V by 7 bases and J by 7 bases, and 11 bases separated the two germline ends. CDR3 sequence (DNA): TGTGCCAGCACGGTAACGGCGAATTCACCCCTCCACTTT. Its translation is CASTVTANSPLHF.

The table lists this clone with a count of one. The chain has TRBV5-5 and TRBJ2-3; TRBD1 might be the D (6 bases). The CDR3 spans 15 residues. V was trimmed by 4 bases and J by 5 bases, leaving 17 bases between them. Germline CDR1 and CDR2: SGHKS and YYEKEE (reference sequence). The CDR3 sequence: CASSQLQGYRDTQYF. CDR3 nucleotides: TGTGCCAGCAGCCAGTTACAGGGTTATAGAGATACGCAGTATTTT.

The gene calls are TRBV18 and TRBJ2-7; 10 nucleotides line up with TRBD1. After removal of 3 bases from V and 6 bases from J, the junction contained 8 bases not matched to a gene. The length of the CDR3 is 15 residues. Germline V gene lookup returns CDR1 KGHSH and CDR2 LQKENI. For the CDR3, the DNA is TGTGCCAGCTCACCGATCGGGACAGGGGTCGCCGAGCAGTACTTC. Its protein is CASSPIGTGVAEQYF.

This chain connects TRBV7-6 to TRBJ2-1; D ambiguous. Germline V gene lookup returns CDR1 SGHVS and CDR2 FNYEAQ. V was cut by 0 bases and J by 2 bases, with 8 bases left in between. This CDR3 has 15 amino acids. CDR3 in DNA: TGTGCCAGCAGCTTAGCACGCGGTACCTACAATGAGCAGTTCTTC. It specifies CASSLARGTYNEQFF.